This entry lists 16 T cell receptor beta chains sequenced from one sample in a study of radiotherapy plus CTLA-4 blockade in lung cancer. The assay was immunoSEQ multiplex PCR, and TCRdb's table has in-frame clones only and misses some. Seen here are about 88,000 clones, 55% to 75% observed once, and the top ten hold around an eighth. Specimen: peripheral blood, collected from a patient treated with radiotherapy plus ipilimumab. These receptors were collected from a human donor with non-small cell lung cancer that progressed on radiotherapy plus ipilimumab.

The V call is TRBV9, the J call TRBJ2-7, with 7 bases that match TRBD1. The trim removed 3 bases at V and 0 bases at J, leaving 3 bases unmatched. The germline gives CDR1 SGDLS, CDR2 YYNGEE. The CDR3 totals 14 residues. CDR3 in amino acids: CASSGPGGSYEQYF. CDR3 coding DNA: TGTGCCAGCAGCGGACCAGGGGGCTCCTACGAGCAGTACTTC.

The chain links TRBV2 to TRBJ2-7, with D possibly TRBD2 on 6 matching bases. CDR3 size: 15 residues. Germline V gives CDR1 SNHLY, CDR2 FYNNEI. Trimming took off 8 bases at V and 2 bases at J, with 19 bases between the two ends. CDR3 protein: CASRRDRDGAYEQYF. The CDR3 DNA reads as TGTGCCAGCCGGCGGGACCGGGACGGAGCCTACGAGCAGTACTTC.

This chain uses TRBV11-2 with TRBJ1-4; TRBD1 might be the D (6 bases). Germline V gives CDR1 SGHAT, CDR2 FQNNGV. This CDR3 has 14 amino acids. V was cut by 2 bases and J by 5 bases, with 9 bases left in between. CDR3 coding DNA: TGTGCCAGCAGCTTATGGACAGTAAATGAAAAACTGTTTTTT. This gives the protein CASSLWTVNEKLFF.

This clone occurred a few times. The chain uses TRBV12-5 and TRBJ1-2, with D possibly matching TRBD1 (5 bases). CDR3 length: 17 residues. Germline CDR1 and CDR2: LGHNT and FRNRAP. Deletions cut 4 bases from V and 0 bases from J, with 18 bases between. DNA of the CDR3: TGTGCTAGTGGTTCCGCCGGGACGGATCCCCCTAACTATGGCTACACCTTC. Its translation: CASGSAGTDPPNYGYTF.

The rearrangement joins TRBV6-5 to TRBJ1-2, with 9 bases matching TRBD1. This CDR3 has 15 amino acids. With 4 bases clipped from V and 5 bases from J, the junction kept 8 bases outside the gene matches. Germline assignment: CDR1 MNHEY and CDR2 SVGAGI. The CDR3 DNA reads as TGTGCCAGCAGTTCGCCGGGACAGGGTGGTTATGGCTACACCTTC. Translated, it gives CASSSPGQGGYGYTF.

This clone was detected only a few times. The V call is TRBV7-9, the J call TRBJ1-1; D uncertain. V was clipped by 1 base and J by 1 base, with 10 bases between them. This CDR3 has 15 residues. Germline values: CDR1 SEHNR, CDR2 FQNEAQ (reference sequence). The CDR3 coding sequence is TGTGCCAGCAGCTTAGGGGGTAGTTGGAACACTGAAGCTTTCTTT. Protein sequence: CASSLGGSWNTEAFF. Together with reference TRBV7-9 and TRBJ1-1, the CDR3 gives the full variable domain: DTGVSQNPRHKITKRGQNVTFRCDPISEHNRLYWYRQTLGQGPEFLTYFQNEAQLEKSRLLSDRFSAERPKGSFSTLEIQRTEQGDSAMYLCASSLGGSWNTEAFFGQGTRLTVV.

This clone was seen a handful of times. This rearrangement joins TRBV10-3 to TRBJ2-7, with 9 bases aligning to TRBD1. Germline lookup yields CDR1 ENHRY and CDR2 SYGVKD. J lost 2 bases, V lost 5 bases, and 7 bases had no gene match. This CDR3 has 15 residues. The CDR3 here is CAISIDRGTPYEQYF. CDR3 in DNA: TGTGCCATCAGTATCGACAGGGGGACCCCCTACGAGCAGTACTTC.

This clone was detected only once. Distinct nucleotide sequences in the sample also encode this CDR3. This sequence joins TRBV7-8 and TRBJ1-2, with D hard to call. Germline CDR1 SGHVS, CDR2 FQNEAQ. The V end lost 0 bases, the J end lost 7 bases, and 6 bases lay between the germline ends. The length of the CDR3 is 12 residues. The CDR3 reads CASSLAAGGYTF. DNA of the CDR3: TGTGCCAGCAGCTTAGCAGCAGGTGGCTACACCTTC.

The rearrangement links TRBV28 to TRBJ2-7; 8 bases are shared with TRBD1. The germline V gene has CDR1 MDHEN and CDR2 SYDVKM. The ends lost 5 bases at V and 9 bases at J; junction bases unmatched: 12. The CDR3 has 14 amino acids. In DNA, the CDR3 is TGTGCCAGCAGTGGACAGGGTGTGCCTAGGGCGCAGTACTTC. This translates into CASSGQGVPRAQYF.

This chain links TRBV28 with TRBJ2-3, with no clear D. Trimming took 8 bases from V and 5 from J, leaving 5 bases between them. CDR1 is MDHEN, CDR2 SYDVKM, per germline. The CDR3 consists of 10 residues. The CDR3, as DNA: TGTGCCAGCGGAAGAGATACGCAGTATTTT. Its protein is CASGRDTQYF.

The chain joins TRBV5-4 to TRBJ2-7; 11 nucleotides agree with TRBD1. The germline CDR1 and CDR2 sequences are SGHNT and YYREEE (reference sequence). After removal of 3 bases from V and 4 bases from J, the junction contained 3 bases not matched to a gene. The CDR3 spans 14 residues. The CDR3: CASSSDRGRYEQYF. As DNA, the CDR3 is TGTGCCAGCAGCTCGGACAGGGGGCGGTACGAGCAGTACTTC.

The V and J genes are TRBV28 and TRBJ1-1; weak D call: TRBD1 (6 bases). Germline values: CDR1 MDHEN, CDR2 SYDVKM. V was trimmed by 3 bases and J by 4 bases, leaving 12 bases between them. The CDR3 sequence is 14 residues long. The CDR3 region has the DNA TGTGCCAGCAGTTTTACGGGGGCGAGCACTGAAGCTTTCTTT. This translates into CASSFTGASTEAFF.

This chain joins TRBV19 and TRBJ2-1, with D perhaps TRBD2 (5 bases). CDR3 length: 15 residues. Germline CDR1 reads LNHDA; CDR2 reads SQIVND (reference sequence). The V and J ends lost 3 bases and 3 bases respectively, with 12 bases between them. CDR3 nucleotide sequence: TGTGCCAGTAGTATGAGAGGGCCCGGCTACAATGAGCAGTTCTTC. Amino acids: CASSMRGPGYNEQFF. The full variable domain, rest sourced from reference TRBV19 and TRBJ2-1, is DGGITQSPKYLFRKEGQNVTLSCEQNLNHDAMYWYRQDPGQGLRLIYYSQIVNDFQKGDIAEGYSVSREKKESFPLTVTSAQKNPTAFYLCASSMRGPGYNEQFFGPGTRLTVL.

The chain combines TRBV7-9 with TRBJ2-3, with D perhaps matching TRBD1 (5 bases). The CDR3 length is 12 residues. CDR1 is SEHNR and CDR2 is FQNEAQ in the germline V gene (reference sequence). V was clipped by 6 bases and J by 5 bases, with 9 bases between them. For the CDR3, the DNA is TGTGCCAGCAGACAAGGGGAAGATACGCAGTATTTT. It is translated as CASRQGEDTQYF.

CDR3 sequence: CASSSPRQSRAKNIQYF. The DNA of the CDR3 is TGCGCCAGCAGCTCCCCCCGACAGTCAAGAGCCAAAAACATTCAGTACTTC. The chain employs TRBV5-1 and TRBJ2-4, with D possibly matching TRBD1 (5 bases). CDR3 length equals 17 residues. Deletions cut 3 bases from V and 0 bases from J, with 16 bases between. Germline V CDR1 and CDR2: SGHRS, YFSETQ.

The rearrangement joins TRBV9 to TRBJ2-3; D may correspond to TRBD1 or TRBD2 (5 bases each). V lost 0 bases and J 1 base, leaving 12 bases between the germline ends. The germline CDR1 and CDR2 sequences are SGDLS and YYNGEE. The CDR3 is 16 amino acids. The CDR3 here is CASSVGGRGGTDTQYF. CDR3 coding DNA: TGTGCCAGCAGCGTAGGGGGTAGGGGAGGCACAGATACGCAGTATTTT.